This entry features one T cell receptor beta chain sequence. Antigen specificity is unknown. One junction end does not reproduce the germline sequence, and a read error may be involved. From RNA transcripts, TCR beta CDR3 regions were amplified. A first-round RT-PCR of the TCR CDR3 used the HTBI primer set. From the multiplex PCR reads, TCRdb called clonotypes with MiXCR, one entry per CDR3 protein. Among about 590,000 distinct CDR3 sequences listed, 14% were seen once. A NOSPECS grade of at least 4, a Clinical Activity Score of at least 3 and duration under 3 months were recorded in ophthalmopathy patients. The sample belongs to a study of T cells in Graves' hyperthyroidism and ophthalmopathy. Study in general: The blood sample was taken at first diagnosis, before treatment began. General study findings and limits: Blood also showed most of the thyroid clonotypes that were expanded above 0.001. Onset of ophthalmopathy came a median around 6.2 months after the model predicted it.

CDR1 is MNHEY and CDR2 is SVGEGT in the germline V gene. The CDR3 contains 16 residues. Sequencing was carried out using blood. The sequence was collected from a woman between 18 and 29 years old with Graves' ophthalmopathy. The V call is TRBV6-2 or TRBV6-3, the J call TRBJ2-1, with 9 bases that match TRBD2. CDR3 protein: CASGPSGASSYNGQFF. Written as DNA, the CDR3 is TGTGCCAGCGGACCTAGCGGGGCCAGCTCCTACAATGGGCAGTTCTTC.